Listed below are T cell receptor beta chains from one sample, sequenced in a study of shared clonotypes between healthy human individuals. Produced via immunoSEQ multiplex PCR; TCRdb's table is partial and in-frame only. The sample contains roughly 500,000 clones, 81% of which appear only once. The specimen sequenced was PBMCs. The origin of the receptors is a woman in her thirties or forties in good health. Some clones in this sample may be carry-over from other donors' samples. Each CDR3 is given with its conserved first and last residue. The D gene is left open where the match is weak. The listing skips clone size in some rows; elsewhere it reads once, few, many or a size class.

>.|.|TRBV5-1|TRBJ1-1
CASTGTRNTEAFF
TGCGCCAGCACAGGCACCAGAAACACTGAAGCTTTCTTT
>.|once|TRBV27|TRBJ2-2
CATTTGELFF
TGTGCCACGACCACCGGGGAGCTGTTTTTT
>.|.|TRBV19|TRBJ2-1
CASSNRDHDDEQFF
TGTGCCAGTAGTAACCGGGACCACGACGATGAGCAGTTCTTC
>.|.|TRBV2|TRBJ1-4
CASSDRAVNEKLFF
TGTGCCAGCAGTGACAGGGCGGTTAATGAAAAACTGTTTTTT
>.|.|TRBV4-3|TRBJ2-1
CASSQVFSLYNEQFF
TGCGCCAGCAGCCAAGTTTTTAGCCTGTACAATGAGCAGTTCTTC
>TRBD2|.|TRBV14|TRBJ2-1
CASSQVWLAAYNEQFF
TGTGCCAGCAGCCAAGTGTGGCTAGCGGCCTACAATGAGCAGTTCTTC
>TRBD2|few|TRBV11-2|TRBJ2-4
CASSLAYLLAENNIQYF
TGTGCCAGCAGCTTAGCCTATCTACTAGCGGAGAACAACATTCAGTACTTC
>.|once|TRBV7-8|TRBJ2-1
CASRWTDYNEQFF
TGTGCCAGCAGGTGGACAGACTACAATGAGCAGTTCTTC
>TRBD2|.|TRBV29-1|TRBJ2-7
CSVRGDSGRYEQYF
TGCAGCGTCCGGGGGGATAGCGGGAGGTACGAGCAGTACTTC
>.|once|TRBV25-1|TRBJ2-7
CASSEYGTLSYEQYF
TGTGCCAGCAGTGAATATGGGACACTTTCCTACGAGCAGTACTTC
>.|.|TRBV29-1|TRBJ2-1
CSVNRGGDEQFF
TGCAGCGTCAACAGGGGAGGCGATGAGCAGTTCTTC
>TRBD1|.|TRBV6-5|TRBJ2-5
CASSYGTAQETQYF
TGTGCCAGCAGTTACGGGACAGCACAAGAGACCCAGTACTTC
>.|.|TRBV2|TRBJ2-7
CASRVATEQYF
TGTGCCAGCAGGGTAGCGACCGAGCAGTACTTC
>TRBD1|.|TRBV11-3|TRBJ2-7
CASSLSGTGAEQYF
TGTGCCAGCAGCTTATCCGGGACAGGGGCCGAGCAGTACTTC
>TRBD2|many|TRBV5-1|TRBJ2-7
CASSFMSSGRDEQYF
TGCGCCAGCAGCTTTATGTCTAGCGGGAGAGACGAGCAGTACTTC
>TRBD1|.|TRBV7-3|TRBJ2-7
CASSTTGGSEQYF
TGTGCCAGCAGCACCACAGGGGGGAGCGAGCAGTACTTC
>.|once|TRBV5-1|TRBJ2-1
CASSLGFAYNEQFF
TGCGCCAGCAGCTTGGGTTTTGCCTACAATGAGCAGTTCTTC
>TRBD2|.|TRBV7-9|TRBJ2-1
CASSPGPPSGISYNEQFF
TGTGCCAGCAGCCCCGGGCCTCCTAGCGGGATATCCTACAATGAGCAGTTCTTC
>TRBD1|.|TRBV6-6|TRBJ1-2
CASSPAPGGDSGYTF
TGTGCCAGCAGTCCCGCTCCGGGGGGGGACAGCGGCTACACCTTC
>TRBD1|.|TRBV11-3|TRBJ2-7
CASSPGQGQGQYF
TGTGCCAGCAGCCCGGGACAGGGACAGGGGCAGTACTTC
>.|once|TRBV5-1|TRBJ1-4
CASSLRQASLNEKLFF
TGCGCCAGCAGCCTCAGACAGGCCTCCCTAAATGAAAAACTGTTTTTT
>TRBD2|medium-sized|TRBV5-1|TRBJ2-2
CASSAELAGQNTGELFF
TGCGCCAGCAGCGCAGAACTAGCGGGACAAAACACCGGGGAGCTGTTTTTT
>TRBD1|.|TRBV5-1|TRBJ2-3
CASRQGTTDTQYF
TGCGCCAGCAGACAGGGGACCACAGATACGCAGTATTTT
>TRBD2|.|TRBV4-3|TRBJ2-1
CASSLVAGDGDEQFF
TGCGCCAGCAGCCTGGTAGCGGGAGATGGGGATGAGCAGTTCTTC
>TRBD1|.|TRBV7-3|TRBJ1-2
CASSPDRNYGYTF
TGTGCCAGCAGCCCGGACAGGAACTATGGCTACACCTTC
>TRBD1|.|TRBV19|TRBJ2-1
CASSGQGEVNEQFF
TGTGCCAGTTCGGGACAGGGGGAGGTAAATGAGCAGTTCTTC
>.|few|TRBV18|TRBJ2-1
CASSPRSGWGDNEQFF
TGTGCCAGCTCACCACGGTCCGGGTGGGGGGACAATGAGCAGTTCTTC
>TRBD1|.|TRBV6-4|TRBJ2-2
CASSYGTDNTGELFF
TGTGCCAGCAGTTACGGGACAGACAACACCGGGGAGCTGTTTTTT
>TRBD2|.|TRBV28|TRBJ2-7
CASSLSPNIPSGGRSYEQYF
TGTGCCAGCAGTTTAAGCCCAAACATTCCTAGCGGGGGACGCTCCTACGAGCAGTACTTC
>TRBD1|.|TRBV6-5|TRBJ1-2
CASSFPGQGVYTF
TGTGCCAGCAGTTTCCCCGGACAGGGGGTCTACACCTTC
>.|.|TRBV9|TRBJ1-1
CASSVGSNTEAFF
TGTGCCAGCAGCGTAGGTTCTAACACTGAAGCTTTCTTT
>.|.|TRBV6-1|TRBJ1-5
CASSESQASSNQPQHF
TGTGCCAGCAGTGAAAGCCAGGCTTCAAGCAATCAGCCCCAGCATTTT
>.|once|TRBV6-5|TRBJ1-1
CASSPDGATEAFF
TGTGCCAGCAGCCCCGACGGGGCCACTGAAGCTTTCTTT
>.|.|TRBV30|TRBJ1-5
CAWSLSGGGQPQHF
TGTGCCTGGAGCCTAAGCGGGGGTGGACAGCCCCAGCATTTT
>.|many|TRBV9|TRBJ2-4
CASSVGGAGNIQYF
TGTGCCAGCAGCGTAGGAGGGGCTGGAAACATTCAGTACTTC
>TRBD2|.|TRBV2|TRBJ2-1
CASNQEREGGFF
TGTGCCAGCAATCAGGAGCGGGAGGGCGGGTTCTTC
>TRBD2|.|TRBV7-8|TRBJ2-7
CASSLGTSRYEQYF
TGTGCCAGCAGCTTAGGGACTAGTCGGTACGAGCAGTACTTC
>TRBD2|.|TRBV28|TRBJ2-7
CASHSGGGVTYEQYF
TGTGCCAGCCATAGCGGGGGCGGGGTAACCTACGAGCAGTACTTC
>.|.|TRBV18|TRBJ2-1
CASSPGLGTEQFF
TGTGCCAGCTCGCCAGGACTCGGGACAGAGCAGTTCTTC
>TRBD1|.|TRBV19|TRBJ2-5
CASSMLHPGQGEETQYF
TGTGCCAGTAGTATGCTCCATCCCGGACAGGGGGAAGAGACCCAGTACTTC
>TRBD1|.|TRBV5-1|TRBJ2-2
CASSVTGEDTGELFF
TGCGCCAGCAGCGTGACAGGGGAGGACACCGGGGAGCTGTTTTTT
>.|.|TRBV6-1|TRBJ2-1
CASSPGYNEQFF
TGTGCCAGCAGCCCGGGCTACAATGAGCAGTTCTTC
>.|once|TRBV9|TRBJ2-3
CASSVDTDTQYF
TGTGCCAGCAGCGTAGATACAGATACGCAGTATTTT
>TRBD2|.|TRBV5-8|TRBJ2-7
CASTVLAGSYEQYF
TGTGCCAGCACCGTACTAGCGGGGTCCTACGAGCAGTACTTC
>TRBD1|.|TRBV7-2|TRBJ2-3
CASSLRQGASDTQYF
TGTGCCAGCAGCTTGCGACAGGGGGCTTCAGATACGCAGTATTTT
>.|.|TRBV21-1|TRBJ1-4
CASRLRGPTNEKLFF
TGTGCCAGCAGGCTCAGGGGGCCTACTAATGAAAAACTGTTTTTT
>TRBD2|once|TRBV5-1|TRBJ2-7
CASSDLAGAALEQYF
TGCGCCAGCAGCGACCTAGCGGGAGCGGCCCTGGAGCAGTACTTC
>.|.|TRBV27|TRBJ1-1
CASSSLQVNTEAFF
TGTGCCAGCAGTTCTCTACAGGTGAACACTGAAGCTTTCTTT
>TRBD1|.|TRBV28|TRBJ2-7
CASSPRTGGPYEQYF
TGTGCCAGCAGCCCACGGACAGGGGGCCCCTACGAGCAGTACTTC
>.|.|TRBV28|TRBJ2-3
CASWEGKADTQYF
TGTGCCAGCTGGGAAGGGAAGGCAGATACGCAGTATTTT
>.|.|TRBV12-2|TRBJ2-5
CASRLARDLTGKETQYF
TGTGCAAGTCGCTTAGCCCGGGATCTGACAGGGAAGGAGACCCAGTACTTC
>TRBD2|once|TRBV9|TRBJ2-7
CASSASGKLIDEQYF
TGTGCCAGCAGCGCTAGCGGGAAACTAATCGACGAGCAGTACTTC
>.|.|TRBV6-5|TRBJ2-1
CASRTGQSNEQFF
TGTGCCAGCAGGACGGGACAATCCAATGAGCAGTTCTTC
>TRBD2|.|TRBV4-3|TRBJ2-3
CASSLELAVRTDTQYF
TGCGCCAGCAGCCTAGAACTAGCGGTACGCACAGATACGCAGTATTTT
>.|.|TRBV15|TRBJ2-7
CATSKITFGSEQYF
TGTGCCACCAGCAAAATAACCTTTGGGTCTGAGCAGTACTTC
>.|.|TRBV7-2|TRBJ1-1
CASSLVGIGDFLRGAFF
TGTGCCAGCAGCTTAGTTGGGATTGGGGACTTCCTAAGAGGAGCTTTCTTT
>TRBD1|once|TRBV19|TRBJ2-1
CASSIRPGSRGTGAHNEQFF
TGTGCCAGTAGTATTCGACCGGGATCTAGGGGGACAGGGGCCCACAATGAGCAGTTCTTC